This section outlines one T cell receptor (beta chain) sequence together with its context. This clone came up once. No cognate antigen has been identified for it. No qualities accompany the bases; no much larger clone lies one base away. The data were obtained in a study of T cell responses to AZD1222 COVID-19 vaccine (dated by TCRdb to the early 2020s). Concerning the study at large: AZD1222 recipients with second doses at about 4 weeks or about 12 weeks were pooled, because spike-specific TCR depth and breadth did not differ between schedules. TCR sequencing covered 230 or so trial participants: approximately 200 given two doses of AZD1222 and some 25 given two doses of MenACWY control vaccine. Trial participants were enrolled by age into 18-55, 56-69 and 70-plus year subgroups, with roughly 160, 29 and 62 TCR-sequenced participants respectively. General study outcomes and caveats: The whole spike protein was spanned by vaccine-associated CD4 TCRs, and dominant responses were seen in regions 160-218 and 743-854. Most participants were white British and females outnumbered males, and the authors suggested that clonal diversity may have been underestimated. After two AZD1222 doses, both the breadth and the depth of spike-specific TCRs were significantly higher than at day 0 and than in MenACWY recipients. No day 14 peak-response samples were available, so repertoires were characterized only after the peak T cell response. The 56-69-year group was small, and its depth increase did not reach significance, likely because of low power. Nearly half of unique spike-specific TCRs reportedly recognized epitopes outside regions mutated in the B.1.351 and B.1.1.7 variants. Only 5 to 7 AZD1222 recipients were SARS-CoV-2 seropositive at baseline, limiting conclusions about previously exposed vaccinees.

According to the germline V gene, CDR1 reads MGHRA and CDR2 reads YSYEKL. The CDR3 runs 12 amino acids, cysteine and phenylalanine included. Just CDR3 DNA is preserved here, 36 bases in frame from base 1. The V and J ends are trimmed by 1 base and 6 bases, leaving 5 bases between them. The CDR3 regions of human TCRbeta chains were analyzed by immunosequencing. The paper's data handling went like this. Repertoire TCRs were checked for matches against a reference library of SARS-CoV-2-specific TCRs that had been generated using the MIRA antigen-specificity platform. Breadth was defined as the fraction of unique TCRs that were SARS-CoV-2-associated. Depth was defined as the fraction of total T cells that were SARS-CoV-2-associated. Using the MIRA data, each spike-specific TCR was mapped to the spike region that the TCR reacts to and placed in a CD4 or CD8 class. Log10-transformed breadth and depth values were compared by one-way ANOVA with Sidak's multiple comparisons tests. What TCRdb holds here is the immuneACCESS table cut down to in-frame rearrangements. Part of the clones is not present; checked against another copy, under half of the missing clones reflect an unresolved V gene, and the others are unexplained. V and J calls and clone size are given by that table; D and trimming were obtained from the DNA. In all, the sample holds fewer than 130,000 clones, and about nine tenths of those were seen once. The leading ten clones occupy 1.5% to 2% of the sample.

What the time point label conveys for this sample: baseline before first vaccination. Samples from vaccinated people were obtained from the UK trials COV001 and COV002, which included a single-blind randomized controlled phase 2/3 trial of AZD1222 (ChAdOx1 nCoV-19) in healthy adults. For TCRbeta chain sequencing, PBMC samples from trial participants were taken at day 0 and at day 28 after the second dose. This sequence was found in an adult in good health. The sequencing used peripheral blood, collected on day 0 of AZD1222 vaccination. The receptor chain draws on TRBV4-1 and TRBJ2-3, with no confidently assigned D gene. The bases are TGCGCCAGCAGCCAAGTTTCGGATACGCAGTATTTT. It translates to CASSQVSDTQYF.